Each of the 22 T cell receptor beta chains below was sequenced from the same sample in a study of shared clonotypes between healthy human individuals. Assay used: immunoSEQ multiplex PCR; TCRdb lists only in-frame clones, some missing. This sample has about 2.3 million clones, with 85% to 95% found just once. The sequencing input was naive CD4+ T cells from PBMCs. The subset here: CD45RA+ positively selected. The receptors come from a man younger than 30 in good health. Some clones in this sample may be carry-over from other donors' samples.

The chain carries TRBV28 and TRBJ2-1; unclear D gene. V was shortened by 3 bases and J by 6 bases, with 12 bases between the two germline ends. This CDR3 is 14 amino acids long. Germline CDR1 and CDR2: MDHEN and SYDVKM. This CDR3 reads CASSLIMGGNEQFF. DNA of the CDR3: TGTGCCAGCAGTTTGATTATGGGTGGCAATGAGCAGTTCTTC.

The chain has TRBV19 and TRBJ2-7; D may correspond to TRBD1 or TRBD2 (5 bases each). The germline V gene has CDR1 LNHDA and CDR2 SQIVND (reference sequence). The CDR3 extends over 13 amino acids. Trimming took 8 bases from V and 6 from J, leaving 17 bases between them. CDR3: CASWDPSASEQYF. The CDR3 DNA reads TGTGCCAGTTGGGACCCCTCAGCGTCCGAGCAGTACTTC.

The chain combines TRBV7-3 with TRBJ2-5, with D possibly being TRBD1 or TRBD2 (5 bases each). Trimming removed 2 bases at V and 5 bases at J, with 15 bases between. Germline V gene data show CDR1 as SGHTA and CDR2 as FQGTGA. The CDR3 is made up of 15 amino acids. The CDR3 bases are TGTGCCAGCAGCTTATCAGGGCTAGCAGGGGAGACCCAGTACTTC. Its protein is CASSLSGLAGETQYF.

This chain connects TRBV28 to TRBJ1-5; weak D call: TRBD1 (5 bases). The CDR3 is made up of 16 amino acids. With 7 bases removed from V and 2 bases from J, the gap between germline ends came to 18 bases. In germline, CDR1 is MDHEN, CDR2 SYDVKM. The CDR3 DNA follows: TGTGCCAGCACCCCCGGGGGGGGGTGGGGCAATCAGCCCCAGCATTTT. Translating it yields CASTPGGGWGNQPQHF. Full variable domain (remainder filled in from reference TRBV28 and TRBJ1-5): DVKVTQSSRYLVKRTGEKVFLECVQDMDHENMFWYRQDPGLGLRLIYFSYDVKMKEKGDIPEGYSVSREKKERFSLILESASTNQTSMYLCASTPGGGWGNQPQHFGDGTRLSIL.

This clone was seen only once. This chain connects TRBV28 to TRBJ1-5, with a tentative D call TRBD1 (5 bases). CDR3 length: 14 residues. V was cut by 3 bases and J by 3 bases, with 9 bases left in between. Germline V gene sequence: CDR1 MDHEN, CDR2 SYDVKM. The CDR3 region has the DNA TGTGCCAGCAGTTTCGGGGGGGACAATCAGCCCCAGCATTTT. This sequence encodes CASSFGGDNQPQHF.

This clone was found once. This chain's CDR3 is CASSRAAQRDAYEQYF. In DNA form, the CDR3 reads TGTGCCAGCAGCCGAGCAGCTCAGAGGGACGCCTACGAGCAGTACTTC. V usage is TRBV7-2 and J usage is TRBJ2-7; D tentatively reads TRBD1 or TRBD2 (5 bases each). Germline CDR1 is SGHTA and CDR2 is FQGNSA. The CDR3 spans 16 residues. V was cut by 5 bases and J by 2 bases, with 19 bases left in between.

The J gene is TRBJ1-1, the V gene TRBV11-3; no clear D gene. V lost 0 bases, J lost 6 bases, and 8 bases lay in between. The V gene's germline CDR1 is SGHNT and CDR2 YENEEA. The CDR3 covers 13 residues. The CDR3 loop reads CASSLDFRSEAFF. The CDR3 nucleotides are TGTGCCAGCAGCTTAGATTTCAGGTCTGAAGCTTTCTTT.

Regarding this clone: Other DNA sequences in the same sample also yield this CDR3. The J gene is TRBJ1-2, the V gene TRBV29-1; D remains unclear. The V end was cut by 3 bases, the J end by 2 bases, with 7 bases between. CDR3 length: 12 residues. In germline, CDR1 is SQVTM, CDR2 ANQGSEA. The CDR3 loop is CSVETGNYGYTF. DNA for the CDR3: TGCAGCGTTGAGACGGGAAACTATGGCTACACCTTC.

This chain links TRBV7-2 with TRBJ2-7; the D gene is possibly TRBD2 (5 bases). CDR1 and CDR2 from the germline V gene are SGHTA and FQGNSA. The CDR3 loop spans 14 amino acids. V shed 5 bases and J shed 1 base, with 12 bases lying between them. CDR3 amino acids: CASSLSGWSYEQYF. CDR3 DNA sequence: TGTGCCAGCAGCCTCAGCGGTTGGTCCTACGAGCAGTACTTC. Variable domain in full (rest from reference TRBV7-2 and TRBJ2-7): GAGVSQSPSNKVTEKGKDVELRCDPISGHTALYWYRQSLGQGLEFLIYFQGNSAPDKSGLPSDRFSAERTGGSVSTLTIQRTQQEDSAVYLCASSLSGWSYEQYFGPGTRLTVT.

The rearrangement links TRBV7-2 to TRBJ2-3, with TRBD2 matching 7 bases. The germline gives CDR1 SGHTA, CDR2 FQGNSA. The CDR3 extends over 15 amino acids. Trimming took 7 bases from V and 4 from J; bases not matched to a gene: 11. In DNA, the CDR3 is TGTGCCAGCACCGTTGGGGCGGCGGGAGCAGATACGCAGTATTTT. Protein product: CASTVGAAGADTQYF.

The V call is TRBV6-4, the J call TRBJ1-1; possibly TRBD1 for D (5 bases). The V end lost 3 bases, the J end lost 6 bases, and 14 bases lay between the germline ends. The CDR3 runs to 14 residues. Germline V lookup: CDR1 MRHNA, CDR2 SNTAGT. CDR3 in DNA: TGTGCCAGCAGTGAAAGGGCAGGGATCCCTGAAGCTTTCTTT. Its protein product is CASSERAGIPEAFF.

The chain couples TRBV5-1 to TRBJ2-1, with 7 bases that match TRBD2. The CDR3 totals 16 residues. J was trimmed by 7 bases and V by 3 bases; bases with no gene match: 13. CDR1 and CDR2 (germline): SGHRS, YFSETQ. The CDR3 region has the DNA TGCGCCAGCAGCTCTCCTGATGGACTAGTTGGAAATGAGCAGTTCTTC. It encodes CASSSPDGLVGNEQFF.

This chain connects TRBV5-6 to TRBJ1-3; 10 bases map to TRBD1. CDR3 length: 15 residues. V trimming: 5 bases; J trimming: 4 bases; junction bases outside the gene matches: 6. Germline loops: CDR1 SGHDT, CDR2 YYEEEE. For the CDR3, the DNA is TGTGCCAGCAGACGGACAGGGGGAGGAGGAAACACCATATATTTT. Protein product: CASRRTGGGGNTIYF.

This sequence joins TRBV11-3 and TRBJ1-6; D unclear. The CDR3 has 13 amino acids. The V gene lost 1 base and the J gene lost 8 bases, with 6 bases spanning the gap. Looked up from germline, CDR1 is SGHNT and CDR2 is YENEEA. CDR3 in amino acids: CASSLGPDSPLHF. The CDR3 DNA reads TGTGCCAGCAGCTTAGGCCCGGATTCACCCCTCCACTTT.

The CDR3 nucleotides are TGTGCCAGCAGCTCAAGGTTCACCGGTAACGAGCAGTACTTC. This sequence encodes CASSSRFTGNEQYF. The chain is built from TRBV28 and TRBJ2-5; D not certain. The better agreement between TRBJ2-7 and the DNA end casts doubt on the J call. Germline V gene lookup returns CDR1 MDHEN and CDR2 SYDVKM. CDR3 length equals 14 residues.

The genes are TRBV14 and TRBJ2-7, with a possible D match to TRBD2 (5 bases). The V end lost 0 bases, the J end lost 0 bases, and 12 bases lay between the germline ends. Germline assignment: CDR1 SGHDN and CDR2 FVKESK. The CDR3 runs to 16 residues. The CDR3 reads CASSQDWVGGSYEQYF. CDR3 DNA: TGTGCCAGCAGCCAAGATTGGGTTGGAGGCTCCTACGAGCAGTACTTC.

About this clone: The sample carries other DNA sequences with the same CDR3. The rearrangement uses TRBV28 and TRBJ2-7, with D maybe TRBD2 (6 bases). CDR3 length: 14 amino acids. V was pared by 4 bases and J by 1 base, with 11 bases between. The germline V gene has CDR1 MDHEN and CDR2 SYDVKM. In DNA form, the CDR3 reads TGTGCCAGCAGTTCCACCGGGGGTTCCTACGAGCAGTACTTC. This encodes CASSSTGGSYEQYF. Filled out from reference TRBV28 and TRBJ2-7, the complete variable domain reads DVKVTQSSRYLVKRTGEKVFLECVQDMDHENMFWYRQDPGLGLRLIYFSYDVKMKEKGDIPEGYSVSREKKERFSLILESASTNQTSMYLCASSSTGGSYEQYFGPGTRLTVT.

This clone was recorded only once. This rearrangement joins TRBV6-5 to TRBJ2-5; 7 bases match TRBD2. The J call is in doubt because the DNA end fits TRBJ2-7 better. This CDR3 region has 14 residues. Germline CDR1 MNHEY, CDR2 SVGAGI. CDR3 sequence: CASSYRGGRNEQYF. In DNA, the CDR3 is TGTGCCAGCAGTTACCGGGGAGGGCGCAACGAGCAGTACTTC.

This rearrangement joins TRBV2 to TRBJ1-4; D is possibly TRBD1 (6 bases). V lost 5 bases and J lost 10, with 17 bases in between. The CDR3 is made up of 14 amino acids. Germline CDR1 and CDR2: SNHLY and FYNNEI. Here the CDR3 DNA reads TGTGCCAGCAGTTTCGACAGGCTCGGTGGAAAACTGTTTTTT. It is translated as CASSFDRLGGKLFF.

The count of this clone is one. In DNA, the CDR3 is TGTGCCAGCAGCGCGACTAGTAGAGGCACAGATACGCAGTATTTT. It translates to CASSATSRGTDTQYF. The V gene is TRBV9, the J gene TRBJ2-3, with D perhaps matching TRBD2 (6 bases). V lost 3 bases and J lost 1, with 12 bases in between. Per the germline V gene, CDR1 is SGDLS and CDR2 is YYNGEE. This CDR3 comprises 15 residues.

This sequence joins TRBV5-4 and TRBJ1-1, with D unresolved. Trimming took off 3 bases at V and 0 bases at J, with 9 bases between the two ends. Per the germline V gene, CDR1 is SGHNT and CDR2 is YYREEE (reference sequence). The CDR3 length is 14 residues. CDR3 sequence: CASSSPPLNTEAFF. CDR3 nucleotide sequence: TGTGCCAGCAGCTCCCCACCCCTGAACACTGAAGCTTTCTTT.

The chain employs TRBV5-4 and TRBJ2-5, with 8 bases aligning to TRBD1. V lost 0 bases and J lost 5; bases outside the gene matches: 3. The germline CDR1 and CDR2 sequences are SGHNT and YYREEE (reference sequence). The CDR3 covers 14 residues. CDR3 DNA: TGTGCCAGCAGCTTGGAGCAGGGGGCGGAGACCCAGTACTTC. Its translation is CASSLEQGAETQYF. Using reference TRBV5-4 and TRBJ2-5 for the parts outside the CDR3, the full variable domain is ETGVTQSPTHLIKTRGQQVTLRCSSQSGHNTVSWYQQALGQGPQFIFQYYREEENGRGNFPPRFSGLQFPNYSSELNVNALELDDSALYLCASSLEQGAETQYFGPGTRLLVL.